This is a list of T cell receptor beta chains from one sample in a study of cytomegalovirus exposure and HLA in healthy donors. Profiling relied on immunoSEQ multiplex PCR, and the TCRdb table lists in-frame clones only, not all of them. The sample consists of around 150,000 clones, nearly 80% of them appearing once. The sequenced sample consisted of PBMCs. The receptors shown here come from a woman in her thirties or forties in good health and CMV-seronegative. Both conserved end residues are part of each CDR3. The D gene is left open where the match is weak. Only part of the rows carry a size: once, few, many, or a class if the clone is expanded.

>-|TRBV7-9|TRBJ2-2|-|11
CASSVGTRLFF
TGTGCCAGCAGCGTAGGGACACGGCTGTTTTTT
>-|TRBV7-6|TRBJ2-2|-|14
CASSPAAAKRELFF
TGTGCCAGCAGCCCAGCGGCAGCCAAAAGGGAGCTGTTTTTT
>few|TRBV6-6|TRBJ2-1|-|16
CASSGFNLVAYNEQFF
TGTGCCAGCTCAGGGTTTAATTTGGTGGCATACAATGAGCAGTTCTTC
>-|TRBV4-1|TRBJ2-3|TRBD2|13
CASSPAGVDTQYF
TGCGCCAGCAGCCCAGCGGGGGTAGATACGCAGTATTTT
>-|TRBV4-2|TRBJ2-7|TRBD1|15
CASSQGRGYSYEQYF
TGTGCCAGCAGCCAGGGCAGGGGGTACTCCTACGAGCAGTACTTC
>-|TRBV28|TRBJ2-1|-|16
CASRLPSGGSYNEQFF
TGTGCCAGCAGACTCCCATCTGGTGGCTCCTACAATGAGCAGTTCTTC
>-|TRBV6-4|TRBJ2-3|-|13
CASSATSTDTQYF
TGTGCCAGCAGTGCGACTAGCACAGATACGCAGTATTTT
>-|TRBV28|TRBJ1-1|-|14
CASSLRGVGTEAFF
TGTGCCAGCAGTTTACGGGGGGTCGGCACTGAAGCTTTCTTT
>-|TRBV7-6|TRBJ1-1|-|14
CASSLKTINTEAFF
TGTGCCAGCAGCTTAAAAACAATTAACACTGAAGCTTTCTTT
>medium-sized|TRBV11-2|TRBJ2-7|-|13
CASSLGTTYEQYF
TGTGCCAGCAGCCTAGGGACAACCTACGAGCAGTACTTC
>-|TRBV11-2|TRBJ2-2|TRBD1|14
CASRTGGISGELFF
TGTGCCAGCAGAACAGGGGGTATTTCCGGGGAGCTGTTTTTT
>-|TRBV6-5|TRBJ2-7|TRBD2|14
CASSYSRGAYEQYF
TGTGCCAGCAGTTACTCGCGGGGGGCATACGAGCAGTACTTC
>-|TRBV28|TRBJ2-7|-|12
CASMGGPREQYF
TGTGCCAGCATGGGGGGACCCCGTGAGCAGTACTTC
>-|TRBV27|TRBJ2-7|-|13
CASSFQFSYEQYF
TGTGCCAGCAGTTTCCAATTCTCCTACGAGCAGTACTTC
>few|TRBV19|TRBJ2-1|-|16
CASSMGGAGYTNEQFF
TGTGCCAGTAGTATGGGGGGGGCGGGTTATACGAATGAGCAGTTCTTC
>-|TRBV9|TRBJ2-3|TRBD1|15
CASSVTQGVTDTQYF
TGTGCCAGCAGCGTGACCCAGGGGGTCACAGATACGCAGTATTTT
>-|TRBV27|TRBJ2-7|TRBD1|15
CASSPTRDRGHEQYF
TGTGCCAGCAGTCCAACCCGGGACAGGGGCCACGAGCAGTACTTC
>-|TRBV15|TRBJ1-6|TRBD1|18
CATSRDGRQGTSNSPLHF
TGTGCCACCAGCAGAGATGGGAGACAGGGGACTTCGAATTCACCCCTCCACTTT
>-|TRBV5-5|TRBJ1-1|-|14
CASSLDSMNTEAFF
TGTGCCAGCAGCTTGGACAGCATGAACACTGAAGCTTTCTTT
>-|TRBV6-6|TRBJ2-1|-|15
CASSYPQGQPNEQFF
TGTGCCAGCAGTTACCCGCAGGGCCAGCCGAATGAGCAGTTCTTC
>-|TRBV7-2|TRBJ2-2|-|14
CASSLQGSPGELFF
TGTGCCAGCAGCTTACAGGGATCCCCCGGGGAGCTGTTTTTT
>-|TRBV12-2|TRBJ1-4|-|16
CASRLARRTTNEKLFF
TGTGCAAGTCGCTTAGCGCGGCGGACAACTAATGAAAAACTGTTTTTT
>-|TRBV7-2|TRBJ1-6|-|16
CASSLAAQPNNSPLHF
TGTGCCAGCAGCTTAGCGGCACAGCCAAATAATTCACCCCTCCACTTT
>few|TRBV11-3|TRBJ1-1|-|14
CASSLGEQNTEAFF
TGTGCCAGCAGCTTAGGGGAGCAGAACACTGAAGCTTTCTTT
>-|TRBV16|TRBJ1-5|-|14
CASSEMGENQPQHF
TGTGCCAGCAGCGAAATGGGCGAAAATCAGCCCCAGCATTTT
>-|TRBV7-3|TRBJ2-3|-|17
CASSSALRGMRPDTQYF
TGTGCCAGCAGCTCCGCCCTCAGGGGTATGCGCCCAGATACGCAGTATTTT
>-|TRBV6-6|TRBJ1-2|-|15
CASSTLGDLVYGYTF
TGTGCCAGCAGTACCTTAGGGGATTTGGTATATGGCTACACCTTC
>once|TRBV6-5|TRBJ1-1|-|14
CASSKGLMNTEAFF
TGTGCCAGCAGTAAAGGACTGATGAACACTGAAGCTTTCTTT
>once|TRBV5-1|TRBJ2-1|TRBD2|21
CASSSRGTSGTYSGFYNEQFF
TGCGCCAGCAGCTCCCGTGGGACTAGCGGGACGTATAGTGGTTTCTACAATGAGCAGTTCTTC
>-|TRBV7-2|TRBJ1-5|TRBD1|14
CASSLRTGNQPQHF
TGTGCCAGCAGCTTACGGACAGGGAACCAGCCCCAGCATTTT
>-|TRBV4-1|TRBJ1-5|TRBD1|17
CASSQPDRGHLNQPQHF
TGCGCCAGCAGCCAGCCGGACAGGGGGCACCTCAATCAGCCCCAGCATTTT
>-|TRBV11-2|TRBJ1-6|-|15
CASSLTGGGNSPLHF
TGTGCCAGCAGCCTGACGGGAGGCGGGAATTCACCCCTCCACTTT
>-|TRBV14|TRBJ2-3|-|14
CASSPRWSTDTQYF
TGTGCCAGCAGCCCGAGATGGTCCACAGATACGCAGTATTTT
>-|TRBV28|TRBJ2-3|-|16
CASSQDYSFGTDTQYF
TGTGCCAGCAGTCAAGACTACTCCTTTGGCACAGATACGCAGTATTTT
>-|TRBV5-4|TRBJ2-5|TRBD2|15
CAIYSSMGLAKTQYF
TGTGCCATTTACTCATCCATGGGACTAGCTAAGACCCAGTACTTC
>once|TRBV5-1|TRBJ2-4|TRBD1|15
CASTEDRGAKNIQYF
TGCGCCAGCACCGAAGACAGGGGAGCCAAAAACATTCAGTACTTC
>-|TRBV4-2|TRBJ1-1|-|13
CASSQAGDTEAFF
TGTGCCAGCAGCCAAGCGGGTGACACTGAAGCTTTCTTT
>-|TRBV28|TRBJ1-5|-|16
CASSLYGTFSNQPQHF
TGTGCCAGCAGCCTCTATGGTACGTTTAGCAATCAGCCCCAGCATTTT
>once|TRBV15|TRBJ2-1|-|15
CATSRTTTSSYEQFF
TGTGCCACCAGCAGAACTACGACTAGTAGCTATGAGCAGTTCTTC
>-|TRBV6-1|TRBJ2-7|TRBD2|15
CASSPSGEGGYEQYF
TGTGCCAGCAGCCCGAGCGGGGAGGGAGGCTACGAGCAGTACTTC
>-|TRBV6-1|TRBJ2-5|-|15
CASSSNRLVEQTQYF
TGTGCCAGCAGCTCCAACCGACTAGTCGAGCAGACCCAGTACTTC
>-|TRBV11-3|TRBJ2-1|TRBD2|16
CASSWPLSGGNNEQFF
TGTGCCAGCTCCTGGCCACTTAGCGGGGGGAACAATGAGCAGTTCTTC
>-|TRBV12-5|TRBJ1-2|TRBD1|16
CASGLVPGQGVGGYTF
TGTGCTAGTGGTTTGGTTCCGGGACAGGGAGTTGGGGGCTACACCTTC
>-|TRBV9|TRBJ1-5|-|14
CASSVDQANQPQHF
TGTGCCAGCAGCGTAGACCAAGCCAATCAGCCCCAGCATTTT
>-|TRBV27|TRBJ2-5|-|14
CASSTLSGQETQYF
TGTGCCAGCAGTACATTAAGCGGGCAAGAGACCCAGTACTTC
>-|TRBV19|TRBJ1-1|-|14
CASSIERVSAEAFF
TGTGCCAGTAGTATAGAGAGGGTGTCCGCTGAAGCTTTCTTT
>-|TRBV5-8|TRBJ2-7|TRBD1|15
CASSWGTGEGNEQYF
TGTGCCAGCAGCTGGGGGACAGGGGAAGGGAACGAGCAGTACTTC
>-|TRBV7-8|TRBJ2-7|TRBD1|14
CASSFLSGGHEQYF
TGTGCCAGCAGCTTCCTTTCAGGGGGCCACGAGCAGTACTTC
>-|TRBV28|TRBJ2-4|-|14
CASSPHGGKNIQYF
TGTGCCAGCAGCCCTCATGGGGGGAAGAACATTCAGTACTTC
>-|TRBV2|TRBJ2-4|-|14
CASRGGLLKNIQYF
TGTGCCAGCAGGGGGGGACTGCTCAAAAACATTCAGTACTTC
>-|TRBV7-2|TRBJ2-3|TRBD2|16
CASSLGPSGGSDTQYF
TGTGCCAGCAGCCTAGGGCCTAGCGGGGGATCAGATACGCAGTATTTT
>-|TRBV4-3|TRBJ1-3|-|17
CASSQDDMRNSGNTIYF
TGCGCCAGCAGCCAGGATGACATGCGAAACTCTGGAAACACCATATATTTT
>-|TRBV6-5|TRBJ2-6|TRBD2|15
CASREGPSGANVLTF
TGTGCCAGCCGGGAGGGGCCCTCTGGGGCCAACGTCCTGACTTTC
>-|TRBV2|TRBJ2-7|-|15
CASSEWVAESYEQYF
TGTGCCAGCAGTGAATGGGTAGCGGAGTCCTACGAGCAGTACTTC